This T cell receptor beta chain was sequenced in a study of blood T cell repertoires in COVID-19. The CDR3 consists of 14 residues. Germline-derived CDR1 and CDR2 are MNHEY and SVGAGI. Trimming cost V 5 bases and J 13 bases; bases outside gene matches: 11. Clones were sequenced by immunoSEQ multiplex PCR, and TCRdb holds only the in-frame ones, with some missing. Counted here are 500,000 to 600,000 clones, 85% to 90% occurring once; the ten biggest clones make up less than 9%. Sequencing used peripheral blood. This clonotype was obtained from a woman aged 45-59 years with COVID-19, enrolled during active disease. The chain couples TRBV6-5 to TRBJ1-6; 7 bases line up with TRBD1. The CDR3 region is CASSKIRQGVPLHF. CDR3 DNA: TGTGCCAGCAGTAAAATACGACAGGGTGTCCCCCTCCACTTT.